The rows below give T cell receptor beta chains drawn from one sample of a study of coeliac disease. Libraries were prepared by immunoSEQ multiplex PCR; TCRdb keeps only in-frame clonotypes and omits some of them. The table lists approximately 3,000 clones, over 60% of them singletons. Source material: lymphocytes from the gut lamina propria. Every receptor here comes from a man aged 80 or over without celiac disease. CDR3s include the opening cysteine and the closing phenylalanine or tryptophan. The order of the fields is D gene, V gene, clone size, J gene, CDR3 DNA, CDR3 protein. The D gene is left open where the match is weak. Some rows have no size entry. The others give once, few or many, or a class for an expanded clone.

>TRBD2|TRBV27|NA|TRBJ2-5
TGTGCCAGCAGTAGGGAGCGGGGCGTTCGAGAGACCCAGTACTTC
CASSRERGVRETQYF
>TRBD1|TRBV5-4|NA|TRBJ1-2
TGTGCCAGCAGCTTGGAGGACAGGGGGCGATACGGCTACACCTTC
CASSLEDRGRYGYTF
>NA|TRBV29-1|NA|TRBJ2-1
TGCAGCGTTCAGAACAATGAGCAGTTCTTC
CSVQNNEQFF
>TRBD1|TRBV7-9|NA|TRBJ2-2
TGTGCCAGCAGCTCGAGGACAGGAGACACCGGGGAGCTGTTTTTT
CASSSRTGDTGELFF
>TRBD1|TRBV11-1|few|TRBJ1-1
TGTGCCAGCAGCCAGGACAGGGGGAAGACTGAAGCTTTCTTT
CASSQDRGKTEAFF
>NA|TRBV7-9|NA|TRBJ1-2
TGTGCCAGCAGCGCCGAGAACGCTTATGGCTACACCTTC
CASSAENAYGYTF
>TRBD2|TRBV27|once|TRBJ2-5
TGTGCCAGCAGCCCCATGGGACTAGTCGAGACCCAGTACTTC
CASSPMGLVETQYF
>NA|TRBV18|NA|TRBJ1-1
TGTGCCAGCTCACAAGACATGAACACTGAAGCTTTCTTT
CASSQDMNTEAFF
>NA|TRBV7-8|NA|TRBJ1-5
TGTGCCAGCAGTCTAGGGGACATACATAGCAATCAGCCCCAGCATTTT
CASSLGDIHSNQPQHF
>NA|TRBV7-9|NA|TRBJ2-3
TGTGCCAGCAGCTTCTCCGGGAACACAGATACGCAGTATTTT
CASSFSGNTDTQYF
>NA|TRBV6-1|few|TRBJ2-1
TGTGCCAGCACCGACTTCTCCTACAATGAGCAGTTCTTC
CASTDFSYNEQFF
>NA|TRBV29-1|NA|TRBJ2-5
TGCAGCGTTGAAGGGCCAGGGCAGACCCAGTACTTC
CSVEGPGQTQYF
>TRBD1|TRBV7-2|NA|TRBJ1-4
TGTGCCAGCACACTTGGCACCGGGACAGAGAATGAAAAACTGTTTTTT
CASTLGTGTENEKLFF
>NA|TRBV27|medium-sized|TRBJ1-1
TGTGCCAGCAGTCGGGATGACAGGCTGAACACTGAAGCTTTCTTT
CASSRDDRLNTEAFF
>NA|TRBV4-1|once|TRBJ2-5
TGCGCCAGCAGCCAAGACACGGGAGTGTGGGAGACCCAGTACTTC
CASSQDTGVWETQYF
>NA|TRBV10-2|few|TRBJ1-5
TGCGCCAGCAGAGGGGGTGAGTATCAGCCCCAGCATTTT
CASRGGEYQPQHF
>TRBD2|TRBV19|NA|TRBJ2-2
TGTGCCAGTAGAGGACTAGCGGGGGGGGCCAACGGGGAGCTGTTTTTT
CASRGLAGGANGELFF
>NA|TRBV19|NA|TRBJ2-1
TGTGCCAGTAGTATACCGCTTACAGGGAGCAATGAGCAGTTCTTC
CASSIPLTGSNEQFF
>NA|TRBV5-4|once|TRBJ2-5
TGTGCCAGCACAACAGGGATGGGACAAGAGACCCAGTACTTC
CASTTGMGQETQYF
>TRBD2|TRBV7-2|NA|TRBJ2-1
TGTGCCAGCAGCTTAGGGGGTGGCGGGAGGGGGTACAATGAGCAGTTCTTC
CASSLGGGGRGYNEQFF
>NA|TRBV21-1|NA|TRBJ2-4
TGTGCCAGCAGCCTGAGTTTAGCTACGCAAAGAAAAAACATTCAGTACTTC
CASSLSLATQRKNIQYF
>TRBD2|TRBV9|NA|TRBJ2-3
TGTGCCAGCAGCGTAGGATTAGCGGGGCGACGACGAGATACGCAGTATTTT
CASSVGLAGRRRDTQYF
>NA|TRBV7-4|few|TRBJ1-1
TGTGCCAGCAGCTTAGTAAGGGGGAACACTGAAGCTTTCTTT
CASSLVRGNTEAFF
>NA|TRBV11-2|NA|TRBJ2-3
TGTGCCAGCAGCTTAGGCTTCGGGGAAAGCACAGATACGCAGTATTTT
CASSLGFGESTDTQYF
>NA|TRBV10-1|NA|TRBJ1-5
TGCGCCAGCAGTGAAACGGGACTCACGCCCCAGCATTTT
CASSETGLTPQHF
>TRBD1|TRBV15|once|TRBJ1-6
TGTGCCACCAGACCGGACAGGCAGAGCTCCTATAATTCACCCCTCCACTTT
CATRPDRQSSYNSPLHF
>TRBD2|TRBV7-9|NA|TRBJ2-7
TGTGCCAGCAGCGAGCGGGAGGGCCCGTACGAGCAGTACTTC
CASSEREGPYEQYF
>TRBD2|TRBV5-1|NA|TRBJ2-1
TGCGCCAGCAGCGTAACGGGACTAGCGGCAAATGAGCAGTTCTTC
CASSVTGLAANEQFF
>TRBD2|TRBV6-6|NA|TRBJ2-1
TGTGCCAGCAGGACTAGCGGGAGTGTGGGTGAGCAGTTCTTC
CASRTSGSVGEQFF
>TRBD1|TRBV9|NA|TRBJ1-1
TGTGCCAGCAGCCCCGGACAGGTAATGAACACTGAAGCTTTCTTT
CASSPGQVMNTEAFF
>NA|TRBV5-6|NA|TRBJ2-1
TGTGCCAGCAGCTTGGTACCCGGGGGAGGCGGTTACAATGAGCAGTTCTTC
CASSLVPGGGGYNEQFF
>NA|TRBV7-9|NA|TRBJ2-2
TGTGCCAGCAGCTTGATCAGGAACACCGGGGAGCTGTTTTTT
CASSLIRNTGELFF
>NA|TRBV4-3|NA|TRBJ2-2
TGCGCCAGCAGCCAAGACAGGGCCGGGGAGCTGTTTTTT
CASSQDRAGELFF
>NA|TRBV11-3|NA|TRBJ2-5
TGTGCCAGCAGCCGATTATCCTCCGGGACCCAGTACTTC
CASSRLSSGTQYF
>TRBD2|TRBV6-6|NA|TRBJ2-3
TGTGCCAGCAGTTACACTAGCGGGAAGGCAGATACGCAGTATTTT
CASSYTSGKADTQYF
>NA|TRBV6-5|NA|TRBJ2-7
TGTGCCAGCAGTTACTCGAAACAGGACACCTACGAGCAGTACTTC
CASSYSKQDTYEQYF
>NA|TRBV27|NA|TRBJ2-1
TGTGCCAGCAGGAGACAGGTGGGGTACAATGAGCAGTTCTTC
CASRRQVGYNEQFF
>NA|TRBV7-2|NA|TRBJ1-1
TGTGCCAGCAGCCCAGGTCGCAGGACTGAAGCTTTCTTT
CASSPGRRTEAFF
>TRBD1|TRBV7-6|few|TRBJ1-4
TGTGCCAGCAGTTCCGGGACAGGGGAAGGGAAACTGTTTTTT
CASSSGTGEGKLFF
>NA|TRBV19|NA|TRBJ1-5
TGTGCCAGTAGTATCACGGGAAGCAATCAGCCCCAGCATTTT
CASSITGSNQPQHF
>NA|TRBV15|NA|TRBJ1-5
TGTGCCACCAGCTCAGGGAAGGGTGGAGGCAATCAGCCCCAGCATTTT
CATSSGKGGGNQPQHF
>TRBD1|TRBV6-6|NA|TRBJ1-2
TGTGCCAGCAGACTTGGACAGGGAAATTACTATGGCTACACCTTC
CASRLGQGNYYGYTF
>TRBD1|TRBV6-1|few|TRBJ1-1
TGTGCCACGGGACAGGCGGCGAACACTGAAGCTTTCTTT
CATGQAANTEAFF
>NA|TRBV28|once|TRBJ1-6
TGTGCCAGCAGAGCGGACGGAGGACCCCTCCACTTT
CASRADGGPLHF
>NA|TRBV11-2|NA|TRBJ1-2
TGTGCCAGCAGCGGGACACAGAGGGGCTACACCTTC
CASSGTQRGYTF
>NA|TRBV5-1|NA|TRBJ1-1
TGCGCCAGCAGCTTAGGGGGGGGTGTCACTGAAGCTTTCTTT
CASSLGGGVTEAFF